One sample yielded the 19 T cell receptor beta chains listed below, sequenced in a study of T cell responses to AZD1222 COVID-19 vaccine. Assay: immunoSEQ multiplex PCR; the TCRdb copy retains only in-frame clones and omits some. The sample includes about 100,000 clones, about 93% of them seen just once. Specimen: peripheral blood, collected 28 days after the second AZD1222 dose. These receptors were obtained from an adult who received the AZD1222 COVID-19 vaccine.

The genes are TRBV15 and TRBJ2-7; the match to TRBD1 covers 8 bases. The CDR3 runs 15 residues. V dropped 5 bases and J dropped 0; count of bases not matched to a gene: 6. Germline CDR1 LNHNV, CDR2 YYDKDF (reference sequence). CDR3 loop: CATSARDRSSYEQYF. CDR3 bases: TGTGCCACCAGCGCCCGGGACAGGAGCTCCTACGAGCAGTACTTC.

This clone turned up a few times. The chain carries TRBV6-5 and TRBJ2-7; D might be TRBD2 (5 bases). There are 12 residues in the CDR3. Germline CDR1 MNHEY, CDR2 SVGAGI. V lost 6 bases, J lost 7 bases, and 13 bases lay in between. Written as DNA, the CDR3 is TGTGCCAGCAGCCGCGGAGGCGGGGAGCAGTACTTC. This gives the protein CASSRGGGEQYF.

This clone was observed a single time. The CDR3 coding sequence is TGTGCCAGCAGCCTAGTAGTTGGGGGAACTGAGCAGTACTTC. Its translation is CASSLVVGGTEQYF. V gene TRBV7-2 combines with J gene TRBJ2-7, with D perhaps given as TRBD1 or TRBD2 (5 bases each). V lost 5 bases and J lost 7, with 18 bases in between. The CDR3 runs to 14 residues. Germline CDR1 reads SGHTA; CDR2 reads FQGNSA.

The V call is TRBV28, the J call TRBJ2-5; TRBD1 agrees at 8 bases. There are 16 residues in the CDR3. Germline V gives CDR1 MDHEN, CDR2 SYDVKM. The V and J ends lost 4 bases and 6 bases, in that order; junction bases with no gene match: 13. The CDR3 DNA reads TGTGCCAGCAGTTCGTGGACAGGGTCAGGGGTGAAGACCCAGTACTTC. Its translation: CASSSWTGSGVKTQYF.

This clone has just a few counts. The rearrangement joins TRBV5-1 to TRBJ1-4, with a possible D match to TRBD1 (6 bases). V was shortened by 5 bases and J by 10 bases, with 18 bases between the two germline ends. The CDR3 has 14 amino acids. Germline CDR1 SGHRS, CDR2 YFSETQ. This CDR3 is CASRMDSLYGKLFF. DNA for the CDR3: TGCGCCAGCAGGATGGACAGTTTGTATGGAAAACTGTTTTTT.

The rearrangement links TRBV5-1 to TRBJ1-3; D call uncertain. This CDR3 region has 14 residues. V lost 4 bases and J 2 bases, leaving 10 bases between the germline ends. Germline V gene sequence: CDR1 SGHRS, CDR2 YFSETQ. The CDR3 nucleotides are TGCGCCAGCAGCCCACTTAGCCCTGGAAACACCATATATTTT. Its translation: CASSPLSPGNTIYF.

The chain is built from TRBV28 and TRBJ1-4; 12 bases are shared with TRBD1. This CDR3 is built from 16 residues. Germline assignment: CDR1 MDHEN and CDR2 SYDVKM. V dropped 5 bases and J dropped 4; count of bases not matched to a gene: 5. The CDR3 loop is CASSPGQGASNEKLFF. In nucleotides, the CDR3 is TGTGCCAGCAGTCCGGGACAGGGGGCAAGTAATGAAAAACTGTTTTTT.

The rearrangement uses TRBV6-4 and TRBJ1-1; D is unresolved. The germline V and J ends were trimmed by 8 bases and 1 base, with 11 bases remaining between them. There are 13 residues in the CDR3. Looked up from germline, CDR1 is MRHNA and CDR2 is SNTAGT. As DNA, the CDR3 is TGTGCCAGCCAGAGGGATAAGAACACTGAAGCTTTCTTT. This encodes CASQRDKNTEAFF.

This sequence joins TRBV7-9 and TRBJ1-2; D is possibly TRBD1 (5 bases). CDR1 and CDR2 (germline): SEHNR, FQNEAQ (reference sequence). CDR3 length: 12 amino acids. Trimming left V 8 bases short and J 5 bases short, with 12 bases between. The CDR3 DNA reads as TGTGCCAGCCCGGAGGGGCAGTATGGCTACACCTTC. This sequence encodes CASPEGQYGYTF.

This rearrangement joins TRBV14 to TRBJ1-6, with D unresolved. This CDR3 region has 16 residues. V gave up 0 bases and J gave up 7 bases, with 13 bases separating them. From germline, CDR1 is SGHDN and CDR2 FVKESK. The CDR3: CASSQEGVAWNSPLHF. The CDR3 DNA sequence: TGTGCCAGCAGCCAAGAAGGAGTGGCCTGGAATTCACCCCTCCACTTT.

This chain joins TRBV5-1 and TRBJ2-2; weak D call: TRBD1 (6 bases). Germline CDR1 and CDR2: SGHRS and YFSETQ. The CDR3 extends over 15 amino acids. Trimming pared 3 bases from V and 4 bases from J, leaving 13 bases between. CDR3 nucleotides: TGCGCCAGCAGCTCTTGGACAGCTGGCACCGGGGAGCTGTTTTTT. Its protein product is CASSSWTAGTGELFF.

This sequence joins TRBV19 and TRBJ1-5; D uncertain. The V and J ends lost 1 base and 5 bases respectively, with 12 bases between them. Germline V gene lookup returns CDR1 LNHDA and CDR2 SQIVND (reference sequence). The CDR3 runs to 15 residues. The CDR3 spells CASSIGQAFDQPQHF. The CDR3 DNA is TGTGCCAGTAGTATAGGGCAGGCCTTCGATCAGCCCCAGCATTTT.

This clone was recorded once. V gene TRBV13 combines with J gene TRBJ2-1, with TRBD2 matching over 7 bases. V gave up 5 bases and J gave up 0 bases; unmatched junction bases: 4. Germline-derived CDR1 and CDR2 are PRHDT and FYEKMQ (reference sequence). The CDR3 loop spans 15 amino acids. The CDR3 DNA follows: TGTGCCAGCAGCCCCGGGAGGAGCTCCTACAATGAGCAGTTCTTC. This sequence encodes CASSPGRSSYNEQFF.

The CDR3 loop reads CASSFWTASNQPQHF. The CDR3 bases are TGTGCCAGCAGTTTCTGGACAGCTAGCAATCAGCCCCAGCATTTT. The chain has TRBV6-2 or TRBV6-3 and TRBJ1-5, with D possibly matching TRBD1 (6 bases). Trimming left V 4 bases short and J 0 bases short, with 10 bases between. Germline CDR1 reads MNHEY; CDR2 reads SVGEGT. The CDR3 length is 15 residues.

The chain carries TRBV6-1 and TRBJ1-2; TRBD1 is a possible D gene (5 bases). Germline V gene sequence: CDR1 MNHNS, CDR2 SASEGT. The CDR3 runs 14 residues. V dropped 1 base and J dropped 5 bases, with 11 bases sitting between them. The CDR3 sequence is CASSEDRSFYGYTF. In nucleotides, the CDR3 is TGTGCCAGCAGTGAAGACAGGTCTTTTTATGGCTACACCTTC.

The chain joins TRBV29-1 to TRBJ1-4; no clear D. V lost 7 bases and J 0 bases, leaving 6 bases between the germline ends. Germline loops: CDR1 SQVTM, CDR2 ANQGSEA. The CDR3 consists of 12 residues. CDR3 nucleotide sequence: TGCAGCGGGATTGCAACTAATGAAAAACTGTTTTTT. This encodes CSGIATNEKLFF.

CDR3 DNA: TGTGCCAGTAGTACCAGGAACACTGAAGCTTTCTTT. Its translation is CASSTRNTEAFF. This chain links TRBV19 with TRBJ1-1; D ambiguous. The CDR3 runs to 12 residues. Germline V gene sequence: CDR1 LNHDA, CDR2 SQIVND (reference sequence). Trimming took 4 bases from V and 1 from J, leaving 4 bases between them.

The V and J genes are TRBV6-5 and TRBJ1-5; TRBD1 agrees at 7 bases. The length of the CDR3 is 14 residues. Germline V lookup: CDR1 MNHEY, CDR2 SVGAGI. The V gene end was trimmed by 6 bases and the J gene end by 4 bases; junction bases not matched to a gene: 6. In DNA, the CDR3 is TGTGCCAGCAGGGCGGGACAGCAGAATCAGCCCCAGCATTTT. It translates to CASRAGQQNQPQHF.

This clone was seen once. V usage is TRBV6-5 and J usage is TRBJ1-2; 7 bases align to TRBD1. V dropped 8 bases and J dropped 5; count of bases not matched to a gene: 8. This CDR3 contains 13 residues. The germline V gene encodes CDR1 MNHEY and CDR2 SVGAGI. Written as DNA, the CDR3 is TGTGCCAGCGCTGCCGGGACAGAGTATGGCTACACCTTC. This encodes CASAAGTEYGYTF.